This T cell receptor beta chain comes out of a study of blood T cell repertoires in COVID-19. Each recovered donor of Cohort 3 presented with two negative PCRs, clearance, or symptom resolution. The CDR3 has 13 residues. Deletions cut 2 bases from V and 6 bases from J, with 8 bases between. The V gene's germline CDR1 is LNHNV and CDR2 YYDKDF (reference sequence). TCRdb's copy holds only in-frame clones and misses some; the assay was immunoSEQ multiplex PCR. The sample has 85,000 to 130,000 clones, just over 85% seen once. The clonotype comes from a woman in her forties or fifties who had recovered from COVID-19. Sequencing was performed on PBMCs or T cells enriched from blood (not recorded which). This chain joins TRBV15 and TRBJ2-1; D is undetermined. CDR3 nucleotide sequence: TGTGCCACCAGCAGACGAAGTAGCAATGAGCAGTTCTTC. As protein: CATSRRSSNEQFF.